These 4 T cell receptor beta chains came from one sample sequenced in a study of CD8 T cells in Susac syndrome. Reverse transcription used about 0.45 to 1 ug RNA and random hexamers. A single record per CDR3 protein comes from TCRdb applying MiXCR to the immunoSEQ multiplex PCR reads. The repertoire includes hundreds of thousands of distinct CDR3 sequences, 85% to 95% of them detected once, and 0.15% sits in the top ten. The material sequenced was CD4+ T cells from PBMCs. These receptors originate from a human donor with Susac syndrome.

This chain links TRBV29-1 with TRBJ2-1; 14 nucleotides agree with TRBD2. V was pared by 4 bases and J by 6 bases, with 2 bases of the junction left unmatched. The germline V gene encodes CDR1 SQVTM and CDR2 ANQGSEA. CDR3 length: 14 residues. The CDR3 reads CSVGLAGGGNEQFF. CDR3 sequence (DNA): TGCAGCGTTGGACTAGCGGGGGGGGGCAATGAGCAGTTCTTC.

The chain is built from TRBV19 and TRBJ2-5; perhaps TRBD1 as D (6 bases). This CDR3 region has 12 residues. Germline V gene sequence: CDR1 LNHDA, CDR2 SQIVND (reference sequence). Trimming pared 6 bases from V and 5 bases from J, leaving 10 bases between. The CDR3 coding sequence is TGTGCCAGTAGCCTGGGGGCGGAGACCCAGTACTTC. This encodes CASSLGAETQYF.

The chain employs TRBV12-5 and TRBJ1-5, with D possibly matching TRBD1 (6 bases). CDR3 length equals 17 residues. The germline V gene encodes CDR1 LGHNT and CDR2 FRNRAP. The ends were cut back, 3 bases at V and 1 base at J, with 16 bases in the middle. CDR3 residues: CASGFSGGRGSNQPQHF. DNA of the CDR3: TGTGCTAGTGGTTTTTCCGGGGGCAGGGGAAGCAATCAGCCCCAGCATTTT.

The J gene is TRBJ2-1, the V gene TRBV29-1, with D unresolved. The CDR3 sequence is 10 residues long. V lost 5 bases to trimming and J lost 7 bases, with 6 bases between them. From germline, CDR1 is SQVTM and CDR2 ANQGSEA. CDR3 protein: CSVLSNEQFF. The CDR3 bases are TGCAGCGTTTTATCAAATGAGCAGTTCTTC.